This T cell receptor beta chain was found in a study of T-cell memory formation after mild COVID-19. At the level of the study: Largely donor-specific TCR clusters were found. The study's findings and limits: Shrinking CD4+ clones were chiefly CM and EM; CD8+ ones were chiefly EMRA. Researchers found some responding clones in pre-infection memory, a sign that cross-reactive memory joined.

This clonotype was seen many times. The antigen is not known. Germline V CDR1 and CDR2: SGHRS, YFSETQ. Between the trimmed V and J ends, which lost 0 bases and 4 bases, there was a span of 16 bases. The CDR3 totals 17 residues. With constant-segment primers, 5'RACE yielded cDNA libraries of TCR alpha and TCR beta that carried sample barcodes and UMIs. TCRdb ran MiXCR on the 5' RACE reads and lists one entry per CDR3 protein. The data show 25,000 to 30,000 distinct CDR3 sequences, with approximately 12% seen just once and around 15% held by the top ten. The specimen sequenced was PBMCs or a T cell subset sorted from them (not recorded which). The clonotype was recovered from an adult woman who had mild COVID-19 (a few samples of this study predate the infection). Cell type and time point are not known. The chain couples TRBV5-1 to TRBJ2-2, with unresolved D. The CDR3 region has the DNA TGCGCCAGCAGCTTGGGGTTTGGTGTAGCCAGCACCGGGGAGCTGTTTTTT. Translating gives CASSLGFGVASTGELFF.